A single sample gave rise to the 15 T cell receptor beta chains below, sequenced in a study of blood T cell repertoires in COVID-19. The table came from immunoSEQ multiplex PCR; TCRdb's copy has only in-frame clones and leaves some out. This sample has around 210,000 clones, with approximately 88% found just once. The material sequenced was PBMCs or T cells enriched from blood (not recorded which). These receptors originate from a woman between 18 and 29 years old who had recovered from COVID-19.

The rearrangement uses TRBV5-4 and TRBJ2-7, with D uncertain. V was shortened by 1 base and J by 0 bases, with 5 bases between the two germline ends. The CDR3 loop spans 13 amino acids. Germline V gives CDR1 SGHNT, CDR2 YYREEE (reference sequence). The CDR3: CASSLTNSYEQYF. CDR3 in DNA: TGTGCCAGCAGCTTGACAAACTCCTACGAGCAGTACTTC.

This clone was counted between two and nine times. The chain joins TRBV9 to TRBJ2-1, with 9 nucleotides matching TRBD1. J was trimmed by 7 bases and V by 3 bases; bases with no gene match: 5. The CDR3 loop spans 14 amino acids. Per germline, CDR1 SGDLS and CDR2 YYNGEE. The CDR3 DNA sequence: TGTGCCAGCAGCGCGGACAGGGGAAGGAATGAGCAGTTCTTC. This gives the protein CASSADRGRNEQFF. Variable domain in full (rest from reference TRBV9 and TRBJ2-1): DSGVTQTPKHLITATGQRVTLRCSPRSGDLSVYWYQQSLDQGLQFLIQYYNGEERAKGNILERFSAQQFPDLHSELNLSSLELGDSALYFCASSADRGRNEQFFGPGTRLTVL.

The chain carries TRBV29-1 and TRBJ1-1; D unclear. Germline assignment: CDR1 SQVTM and CDR2 ANQGSEA. The CDR3 contains 11 residues. The chain's CDR3 is CRTKMNTEAFF. The DNA for the CDR3 is TGCAGGACTAAAATGAACACTGAAGCTTTCTTT.

Concerning this clone: The sample has other DNA sequences that encode this CDR3 too. The chain links TRBV5-1 to TRBJ1-5; D possibly corresponds to TRBD1 (5 bases). This CDR3 comprises 14 residues. Per germline, CDR1 SGHRS and CDR2 YFSETQ. V was pared by 0 bases and J by 6 bases, with 10 bases between. The CDR3 sequence is CASSLGREGQPQHF. CDR3 in DNA: TGCGCCAGCAGCTTGGGCAGGGAGGGTCAGCCCCAGCATTTT.

V gene TRBV18 combines with J gene TRBJ2-5, with 7 bases fitting TRBD1. CDR3 size: 14 residues. CDR1 and CDR2 (germline): KGHSH, LQKENI. With V trimmed by 2 bases and J by 5 bases, 5 bases remained unmatched. The CDR3 sequence is CASSPGQEWETQYF. In DNA, the CDR3 is TGTGCCAGCTCACCAGGACAGGAGTGGGAGACCCAGTACTTC.

This clone was detected only a few times. J is TRBJ2-7 and V is TRBV2, with 9 bases fitting TRBD1. CDR1 is SNHLY, CDR2 FYNNEI, per germline. V lost 6 bases and J lost 6; bases outside the gene matches: 12. This CDR3 comprises 15 residues. The CDR3 loop reads CASRGSGQGNAEQYF. The CDR3 DNA sequence: TGTGCCAGCAGGGGATCGGGACAGGGTAACGCCGAGCAGTACTTC.

The V call is TRBV7-2, the J call TRBJ2-3, with 9 bases matching TRBD2. Germline lookup yields CDR1 SGHTA and CDR2 FQGNSA. V trimming: 3 bases; J trimming: 3 bases; junction bases outside the gene matches: 13. This CDR3 has 18 amino acids. The CDR3 here is CASSFPIHRGGATDTQYF. CDR3 DNA sequence: TGTGCCAGCAGCTTCCCCATCCACCGCGGGGGGGCGACAGATACGCAGTATTTT.

The chain combines TRBV27 with TRBJ2-5, with 7 bases matching TRBD2. The CDR3 length is 15 residues. The V segment lost 0 bases and the J segment 3 bases; nucleotides outside the gene matches: 4. In germline, CDR1 is MNHEY, CDR2 SMNVEV (reference sequence). The CDR3 protein is CASSLSVGGEETQYF. The DNA for the CDR3 is TGTGCCAGCAGTTTATCGGTGGGGGGGGAAGAGACCCAGTACTTC.

The chain employs TRBV28 and TRBJ1-2, with TRBD1 as a possible D gene (5 bases). V lost 3 bases and J 7 bases, leaving 12 bases between the germline ends. Germline V gives CDR1 MDHEN, CDR2 SYDVKM. The CDR3 length is 13 residues. In nucleotides, the CDR3 is TGTGCCAGCAGTTTGCACAGCGGGGGTGGCTACACCTTC. It specifies CASSLHSGGGYTF.

The chain recombines TRBV2 with TRBJ2-3; D might be TRBD1 (6 bases). The CDR3 extends over 13 amino acids. Germline V CDR1 and CDR2: SNHLY, FYNNEI. With 9 bases removed from V and 2 bases from J, the gap between germline ends came to 12 bases. CDR3 residues: CASGGSFTDTQYF. DNA for the CDR3: TGTGCCAGTGGGGGCTCGTTCACAGATACGCAGTATTTT.

The CDR3 loop is CASSQVLLAGEETQYF. The CDR3 DNA is TGCGCCAGCAGCCAAGTACTTCTCGCGGGGGAAGAGACCCAGTACTTC. The rearrangement uses TRBV4-1 and TRBJ2-5, with 7 bases aligning to TRBD2. CDR1 MGHRA and CDR2 YSYEKL come from the germline V gene. V lost 1 base to trimming and J lost 3 bases; unmatched junction nucleotides: 8. This CDR3 contains 16 residues.

The CDR3 DNA is TGTGCCAGCGGGAGGACGGCCCCCTACGAGCAGTACTTC. Its translation: CASGRTAPYEQYF. V gene TRBV27 combines with J gene TRBJ2-7, with TRBD2 as a possible D gene (6 bases). Trimming left V 8 bases short and J 2 bases short, with 13 bases between. The CDR3 spans 13 residues. Looked up from germline, CDR1 is MNHEY and CDR2 is SMNVEV (reference sequence).

The gene calls are TRBV28 and TRBJ1-1; 7 nucleotides agree with TRBD1. The junction had 7 bases not matched to a gene; V was cut back by 7 bases and J by 2 bases. The CDR3 covers 14 residues. CDR1 is MDHEN and CDR2 is SYDVKM in the germline V gene. Here the CDR3 DNA reads TGTGCCAGCACGTGGGACAGCAGCAACACTGAAGCTTTCTTT. Its protein product is CASTWDSSNTEAFF. The whole variable domain, filled in from reference TRBV28 and TRBJ1-1, reads DVKVTQSSRYLVKRTGEKVFLECVQDMDHENMFWYRQDPGLGLRLIYFSYDVKMKEKGDIPEGYSVSREKKERFSLILESASTNQTSMYLCASTWDSSNTEAFFGQGTRLTVV.

This chain links TRBV10-1 with TRBJ1-6, with D unclear. Germline CDR1 WNHNN, CDR2 SYGVQD (reference sequence). The CDR3 is 14 amino acids. With 3 bases removed from V and 9 bases from J, the gap between germline ends came to 12 bases. The CDR3 loop is CASSENPRRSPLHF. The CDR3, as DNA: TGCGCCAGCAGTGAAAATCCTAGGCGTTCACCCCTCCACTTT.

The rearrangement uses TRBV9 and TRBJ2-3; D uncertain. V dropped 2 bases and J dropped 0 bases, with 10 bases sitting between them. Looked up from germline, CDR1 is SGDLS and CDR2 is YYNGEE. This CDR3 spans 15 amino acids. CDR3 nucleotide sequence: TGTGCCAGCAGCGTTCAGGCCGCTAGCACAGATACGCAGTATTTT. Amino acids: CASSVQAASTDTQYF.